Following are 20 T cell receptor beta chains from one sample sequenced in a study of blood T cell repertoires in COVID-19. TCRdb's table, derived via immunoSEQ multiplex PCR, lists solely in-frame clones and lacks some. The table lists over 150,000 clones, over 75% of them singletons. Material for sequencing was PBMCs or T cells enriched from blood (not recorded which). All receptors come from a woman in her fifties or sixties who had recovered from COVID-19.

CDR3 loop: CASSFYGNEQYF. CDR3 bases: TGTGCCAGCAGCTTCTACGGTAACGAGCAGTACTTC. The gene calls are TRBV7-2 and TRBJ2-7; unclear D gene. Deletions cut 3 bases from V and 5 bases from J, with 8 bases between. The CDR3 has 12 residues. In germline, CDR1 is SGHTA, CDR2 FQGNSA.

This clone was seen more than once but under ten times. The rearrangement joins TRBV7-9 to TRBJ2-2, with TRBD2 as a possible D gene (6 bases). This CDR3 comprises 15 residues. CDR1 is SEHNR and CDR2 is FQNEAQ in the germline V gene (reference sequence). V was clipped by 5 bases and J by 4 bases, with 14 bases between them. DNA of the CDR3: TGTGCCAGCAGCGTAAGAGGGAGGATCACCGGGGAGCTGTTTTTT. Translation: CASSVRGRITGELFF. Drawing the rest from reference TRBV7-9 and TRBJ2-2, the complete variable domain is DTGVSQNPRHKITKRGQNVTFRCDPISEHNRLYWYRQTLGQGPEFLTYFQNEAQLEKSRLLSDRFSAERPKGSFSTLEIQRTEQGDSAMYLCASSVRGRITGELFFGEGSRLTVL.

This clone appeared a single time. The rearrangement links TRBV9 to TRBJ1-1, with D uncertain. Looked up from germline, CDR1 is SGDLS and CDR2 is YYNGEE. Trimming stripped 0 bases from V and 0 bases from J, with 6 bases between. The length of the CDR3 is 14 residues. The CDR3 nucleotides are TGTGCCAGCAGCGTAGAAGCCATGAACACTGAAGCTTTCTTT. It translates to CASSVEAMNTEAFF.

This clone was recorded once. This chain joins TRBV6-5 and TRBJ2-3; TRBD2 aligns across 8 bases. With 6 bases clipped from V and 1 base from J, the junction kept 3 bases outside the gene matches. Germline values: CDR1 MNHEY, CDR2 SVGAGI. This CDR3 has 14 residues. CDR3 nucleotides: TGTGCCAGCAGCCTTAGCGGGGGCACAGATACGCAGTATTTT. Amino acids: CASSLSGGTDTQYF.

The chain carries TRBV10-2 and TRBJ1-5; D perhaps matches TRBD1 (5 bases). V lost 6 bases and J lost 0, with 12 bases in between. The CDR3 loop spans 15 amino acids. Germline V lookup: CDR1 WSHSY, CDR2 SAAADI. The CDR3 DNA sequence: TGCGCCAGCAGGGGGGGGGATTATAGCAATCAGCCCCAGCATTTT. Translated, it gives CASRGGDYSNQPQHF.

The chain combines TRBV28 with TRBJ1-2; 8 nucleotides agree with TRBD1. The CDR3 has 14 amino acids. Trimming at V came to 2 bases and at J to 6 bases, leaving 5 bases not matched to a gene. Germline assignment: CDR1 MDHEN and CDR2 SYDVKM. CDR3 residues: CASSLQGARDGYTF. The CDR3 bases are TGTGCCAGCAGTTTACAGGGGGCGAGGGATGGCTACACCTTC.

This chain links TRBV5-1 with TRBJ1-1, with D hard to call. Trimming shortened V by 2 bases and J by 1 base, and 12 bases separated the two germline ends. CDR1 SGHRS and CDR2 YFSETQ come from the germline V gene. This CDR3 region has 15 residues. The CDR3 spells CASSFSGISNTEAFF. CDR3 sequence (DNA): TGCGCCAGCAGCTTTTCAGGCATCTCGAACACTGAAGCTTTCTTT.

The chain has TRBV6-2 or TRBV6-3 and TRBJ2-4; TRBD1 agrees at 9 bases. CDR1 and CDR2 from the germline V gene are MNHEY and SVGEGT. CDR3 length: 15 residues. V lost 4 bases to trimming and J lost 5 bases; unmatched junction nucleotides: 6. CDR3 region: CASSSTGGGENIQYF. The CDR3 DNA reads TGTGCCAGCAGTTCTACAGGGGGCGGCGAAAACATTCAGTACTTC.

The table lists this clone with a count of one. The rearrangement joins TRBV7-9 to TRBJ1-1; maybe TRBD1 (5 bases). The CDR3 sequence is 13 residues long. The germline V gene has CDR1 SEHNR and CDR2 FQNEAQ (reference sequence). The germline V and J ends were trimmed by 5 bases and 2 bases, with 9 bases remaining between them. CDR3 loop: CASSLDSNTEAFF. The CDR3 nucleotides read TGTGCCAGCAGCCTCGACAGTAACACTGAAGCTTTCTTT.

This clone has a handful of counts. The rearrangement joins TRBV11-3 to TRBJ2-7, with D unresolved. The CDR3 has 16 residues. CDR1 SGHNT and CDR2 YENEEA come from the germline V gene. Trimming left V 1 base short and J 4 bases short, with 17 bases between. CDR3 residues: CASSLGGITSPYEQYF. The CDR3 DNA follows: TGTGCCAGCAGCTTAGGCGGAATAACCAGCCCGTACGAGCAGTACTTC.

This chain links TRBV11-1 with TRBJ2-1; 10 bases map to TRBD2. The CDR3 loop spans 16 amino acids. Trimming at V came to 5 bases and at J to 4 bases, leaving 8 bases not matched to a gene. Per the germline V gene, CDR1 is SGHAT and CDR2 is FQDESV (reference sequence). The CDR3 DNA is TGTGCCAGCAGCCTCCGTGGGACTAGCGTGTACAATGAGCAGTTCTTC. It encodes CASSLRGTSVYNEQFF.

The J gene is TRBJ1-2, the V gene TRBV24-1, with TRBD1 as a possible D gene (6 bases). V lost 4 bases and J 4 bases, leaving 9 bases between the germline ends. The CDR3 loop spans 13 amino acids. The germline V gene has CDR1 KGHDR and CDR2 SFDVKD. CDR3 sequence (DNA): TGTGCCACCAGTGAGGGGGCGAGCTATGGCTACACCTTC. It yields the protein CATSEGASYGYTF.

The chain combines TRBV24-1 with TRBJ1-2; D possibly corresponds to TRBD1 (5 bases). CDR3 length: 15 amino acids. Germline V gene sequence: CDR1 KGHDR, CDR2 SFDVKD. V lost 5 bases to trimming and J lost 2 bases, with 14 bases between them. The CDR3 DNA is TGTGCCACCAGTGCCTCGGAGGGGAGGAACTATGGCTACACCTTC. It translates to CATSASEGRNYGYTF.

This clone appeared once. V and J are TRBV5-6 and TRBJ2-5, with 15 positions matching TRBD2. Germline loops: CDR1 SGHDT, CDR2 YYEEEE. The CDR3 consists of 15 residues. With V trimmed by 3 bases and J by 5 bases, 2 bases remained unmatched. CDR3: CASSWGLAGGETQYF. DNA of the CDR3: TGTGCCAGCAGCTGGGGACTAGCGGGAGGTGAGACCCAGTACTTC.

The rearrangement joins TRBV19 to TRBJ1-2; D is undetermined. The germline V gene has CDR1 LNHDA and CDR2 SQIVND (reference sequence). The CDR3 totals 14 residues. Trimming pared 5 bases from V and 8 bases from J, leaving 18 bases between. CDR3 sequence (DNA): TGTGCCAGTAGTCAAGACCCAGCTAGGCACGGCTACACCTTC. This codes for CASSQDPARHGYTF.

The CDR3 protein is CASIPTAFAPPNYGYTF. CDR3 nucleotides: TGTGCCAGTATTCCGACAGCTTTTGCCCCCCCGAACTATGGCTACACCTTC. The V and J genes are TRBV19 and TRBJ1-2; weak D call: TRBD1 (5 bases). CDR3 length: 17 residues. Germline loops: CDR1 LNHDA, CDR2 SQIVND (reference sequence). V lost 7 bases to trimming and J lost 2 bases, with 23 bases between them.

The rearrangement joins TRBV19 to TRBJ2-1, with TRBD2 identical over 12 bases. CDR3 length equals 20 residues. The germline gives CDR1 LNHDA, CDR2 SQIVND (reference sequence). V shed 6 bases and J 5 bases; nucleotides not matched to a gene: 20. For the CDR3, the DNA is TGTGCCAGTAGGGGGGGGACAGGGTTCCCACTAGCGGGAGGCCACAATGAGCAGTTCTTC. This gives the protein CASRGGTGFPLAGGHNEQFF.

The CDR3 coding sequence is TGCGCCAGCAGCCAGGGACTAGCGGGAGACCAAGAGACCCAGTACTTC. It specifies CASSQGLAGDQETQYF. The genes are TRBV4-3 and TRBJ2-5; 14 bases are a match to TRBD2. J gave up 0 bases and V 3 bases, and 0 bases lay outside the gene matches. Germline V gene data show CDR1 as LGHNA and CDR2 as YSLEER. CDR3 length equals 16 residues.

This rearrangement joins TRBV7-6 to TRBJ1-1, with D possibly TRBD1 on 5 matching bases. Per the germline V gene, CDR1 is SGHVS and CDR2 is FNYEAQ. The V and J ends lost 0 bases and 5 bases respectively, with 13 bases between them. This CDR3 is 15 amino acids long. In DNA form, the CDR3 reads TGTGCCAGCAGCTTAGCGGATGGGGCGTGGACTGAAGCTTTCTTT. It specifies CASSLADGAWTEAFF.

This clone was observed a handful of times. The rearrangement uses TRBV11-2 and TRBJ2-7; D is undetermined. The CDR3 sequence is 15 residues long. Trimming shortened V by 1 base and J by 0 bases, and 10 bases separated the two germline ends. Looked up from germline, CDR1 is SGHAT and CDR2 is FQNNGV. This CDR3 reads CASSLGVTVSYEQYF. In nucleotides, the CDR3 is TGTGCCAGCAGCTTAGGGGTGACTGTCTCCTACGAGCAGTACTTC.